This T cell receptor beta chain stems from a study of T-cell reconstitution after alpha-beta-depleted transplantation in children. The study, taken as a whole, reports: In some patients, recipient T cells and intrathymic progenitors surviving conditioning explained high day-60 diversity. Reportedly, roughly two months post-transplant, alpha-beta T cells arose from several hundred expanded graft clones. Diversity and T-cell counts at one year after transplant derived mostly from new T cells.

For TCRbeta, the library was prepared with unique molecular identifiers. MiXCR, run by TCRdb on the PCR reads, gives a single entry per CDR3 protein. The sample shows 55,000 to 85,000 distinct CDR3 sequences, roughly a tenth of them seen only once. In this sample, this clonotype turned up many times. Its antigen is currently unknown. V lost 7 bases and J 4 bases, leaving 11 bases between the germline ends. The CDR3 sequence is 14 residues long. Germline loops: CDR1 LGHDT, CDR2 YNNKEL (reference sequence). The V call is TRBV3-1, the J call TRBJ2-6; the D gene could be TRBD1 or TRBD2 (5 bases each). Sequences were derived from PBMCs, sampled before TCRalphabeta/CD19-depleted stem cell transplant. This receptor was obtained from a boy aged 10-17 years with acute myeloid leukemia, due to receive a stem cell transplant. The CDR3 reads CASNPGTGANVLTF. DNA for the CDR3: TGTGCCAGCAACCCCGGGACCGGGGCCAACGTCCTGACTTTC.